The 8 T cell receptor beta chains in this list originate from one sample, sequenced in a study of blood T cell repertoires in COVID-19. The repertoire was sequenced with immunoSEQ multiplex PCR; TCRdb's copy has only in-frame clones and lacks some. Altogether some 98,000 clones are present, approximately 86% being singletons, with the ten largest covering about 11%. Sequencing was performed on peripheral blood. The receptor set was obtained from a man aged 65 to 79 with active or convalescent COVID-19.

Regarding this clone: The identical CDR3 is also encoded by other nucleotide sequences in the sample. The chain employs TRBV30 and TRBJ1-4, with a weak D call TRBD1 (5 bases). Trimming removed 0 bases at V and 4 bases at J, with 6 bases between. The CDR3 extends over 13 amino acids. The germline CDR1 and CDR2 sequences are GTSNPN and SVGIG (reference sequence). The DNA for the CDR3 is TGTGCCTGGAGTGTCAGGGATAATGAAAAACTGTTTTTT. This gives the protein CAWSVRDNEKLFF.

This chain links TRBV11-3 with TRBJ2-3; 8 bases are a match to TRBD2. From germline, CDR1 is SGHNT and CDR2 YENEEA. This CDR3 spans 15 amino acids. The V and J ends lost 4 bases and 7 bases, in that order; junction bases with no gene match: 10. Here the CDR3 reads CASSSFSGGPNTQYF. In DNA form, the CDR3 reads TGTGCCAGCAGCTCCTTTTCGGGGGGGCCAAATACGCAGTATTTT.

This clone came up once. V usage is TRBV6-5 and J usage is TRBJ1-2, with 7 bases identical to TRBD1. Germline V lookup: CDR1 MNHEY, CDR2 SVGAGI. The V and J ends lost 6 bases and 5 bases, in that order; junction bases with no gene match: 6. This CDR3 has 13 amino acids. The DNA for the CDR3 is TGTGCCAGCAGAGACGGGACAGTGTATGGCTACACCTTC. Its protein is CASRDGTVYGYTF.

The chain recombines TRBV6-6 with TRBJ1-1; no clear D gene. V shed 0 bases and J shed 1 base, with 9 bases lying between them. The CDR3 is 15 amino acids. Per germline, CDR1 MNHNY and CDR2 SVGAGI (reference sequence). For the CDR3, the DNA is TGTGCCAGCAGTTACTCAGGCGGCCCGAACACTGAAGCTTTCTTT. It specifies CASSYSGGPNTEAFF.

The chain uses TRBV6-5 and TRBJ2-7, with D unclear. CDR1 is MNHEY, CDR2 SVGAGI, per germline. This CDR3 contains 14 residues. The V end was cut by 1 base, the J end by 0 bases, with 7 bases between. CDR3 in amino acids: CASSYFGGSYEQYF. The CDR3 DNA sequence: TGTGCCAGCAGTTACTTCGGCGGCTCCTACGAGCAGTACTTC.

The chain joins TRBV19 to TRBJ1-2; no firm D call. V lost 6 bases to trimming and J lost 3 bases, with 11 bases between them. CDR1 is LNHDA, CDR2 SQIVND, per germline (reference sequence). The CDR3 length is 13 residues. The CDR3 loop is CASSLRNDYGYTF. CDR3 DNA sequence: TGTGCCAGTAGCCTCAGGAATGACTATGGCTACACCTTC.

The V gene is TRBV18, the J gene TRBJ1-3, with no clear D. V lost 5 bases and J 4 bases, leaving 15 bases between the germline ends. CDR1 is KGHSH, CDR2 LQKENI, per germline. This CDR3 is built from 15 residues. In DNA form, the CDR3 reads TGTGCCAGCTCAAAGACAAGCCTTCTAGGAAACACCATATATTTT. Translation: CASSKTSLLGNTIYF.

This clone appeared once. This chain connects TRBV6-5 to TRBJ1-5; tentative D call: TRBD1 (6 bases). The V gene's germline CDR1 is MNHEY and CDR2 SVGAGI. The CDR3 has 13 amino acids. V was trimmed by 10 bases and J by 6 bases, leaving 16 bases between them. CDR3: CATQDSLGQPQHF. In DNA form, the CDR3 reads TGTGCCACCCAGGACAGCCTGGGTCAGCCCCAGCATTTT.